These T cell receptor beta chains were read from a single sample in a study of T cells in localized non-small cell lung cancer. Using immunoSEQ multiplex PCR, the repertoire was profiled, and TCRdb retains in-frame clones only, with some absent. Of approximately 680 clones in the sample, about a third were seen once. Sequencing was performed on normal lung tissue next to the tumor, taken before any cancer treatment. The receptors shown here come from a man between 35 and 75 years old with stage II lung adenocarcinoma. Both conserved end residues are part of each CDR3. Fields, in order: D gene, J gene, V gene, clone size, CDR3 protein, CDR3 DNA. A D gene is named only where the DNA matches it firmly. Some rows mark clone size as missing; the rest say once, few, many or name a class of expanded clone.

.,TRBJ2-7,TRBV19,.,CASSNIPDIPYEQYF,TGTGCCAGTAGTAACATTCCGGACATCCCCTACGAGCAGTACTTC
.,TRBJ2-5,TRBV18,once,CASSPWGAQETQYF,TGTGCCAGCTCACCATGGGGGGCCCAAGAGACCCAGTACTTC
TRBD2,TRBJ2-5,TRBV29-1,few,CSVQRTSGNLETQYF,TGCAGCGTTCAACGGACTAGCGGGAACTTGGAGACCCAGTACTTC
TRBD2,TRBJ2-1,TRBV11-3,.,CASSPQAGLGINEQFF,TGTGCCAGCAGCCCCCAGGCGGGACTAGGCATCAATGAGCAGTTCTTC
.,TRBJ1-1,TRBV16,.,CASSPDTGQNTEAFF,TGTGCCAGCAGCCCAGATACGGGACAGAACACTGAAGCTTTCTTT
TRBD1,TRBJ1-4,TRBV2,medium-sized,CASSRTGGGGEKLFF,TGTGCCAGCAGCCGCACAGGGGGCGGAGGTGAAAAACTGTTTTTT
.,TRBJ2-2,TRBV19,once,CASVSTLNTGELFF,TGTGCCAGTGTCAGTACCCTAAACACCGGGGAGCTGTTTTTT
TRBD1,TRBJ2-7,TRBV18,.,CASSPRQGIHEQYF,TGTGCCAGCTCACCCCGACAGGGTATCCACGAGCAGTACTTC
TRBD2,TRBJ2-7,TRBV4-1,large,CASSRTGLAGAYEQYF,TGCGCCAGCAGCCGTACCGGACTAGCGGGAGCCTACGAGCAGTACTTC
.,TRBJ1-3,TRBV30,few,CAWSRTQSAIYF,TGTGCCTGGAGTCGGACTCAATCGGCCATATATTTT
.,TRBJ2-1,TRBV9,large,CASTPNTYSYNEQFF,TGTGCCAGCACCCCTAACACTTACTCTTACAATGAGCAGTTCTTC
TRBD2,TRBJ2-5,TRBV10-3,.,CAISESGLAGVGPRQETQYF,TGTGCCATCAGTGAGTCCGGACTAGCGGGAGTAGGGCCTCGGCAAGAGACCCAGTACTTC
.,TRBJ1-1,TRBV29-1,.,CSVEVRQLSIDIMNTEAFF,TGCAGCGTTGAAGTCAGGCAGTTGTCGATAGACATCATGAACACTGAAGCTTTCTTT
TRBD1,TRBJ2-7,TRBV30,.,CAWKVEGATYEQYF,TGTGCCTGGAAGGTTGAGGGGGCGACCTACGAGCAGTACTTC
.,TRBJ2-1,TRBV4-1,few,CASSRRTDSYNEQFF,TGCGCCAGCAGCCGAAGGACAGACTCCTACAATGAGCAGTTCTTC
.,TRBJ2-1,TRBV6-8,medium-sized,CAISSSSYNEQFF,TGTGCCATCAGCTCGAGCTCCTACAATGAGCAGTTCTTC
.,TRBJ2-1,TRBV18,.,CASSPPSSGGGNEQFF,TGTGCCAGCTCACCACCGTCTAGCGGAGGGGGAAATGAGCAGTTCTTC
.,TRBJ2-7,TRBV10-2,few,CASSESTRGAGSYEQYF,TGCGCCAGCAGTGAGTCGACTCGAGGGGCGGGCTCCTACGAGCAGTACTTC
.,TRBJ2-5,TRBV7-5,few,CASSFGGAQETQYF,TGTGCCAGCAGCTTCGGGGGAGCACAAGAGACCCAGTACTTC
TRBD2,TRBJ2-5,TRBV6-7,.,CAGAPTGGPQETQYF,TGTGCCGGGGCCCCGACGGGGGGTCCCCAAGAGACCCAGTACTTC
.,TRBJ2-5,TRBV6-8,.,CASSYSTYHQETQYF,TGTGCCAGCAGTTACTCGACGTATCACCAAGAGACCCAGTACTTC
TRBD1,TRBJ1-3,TRBV9,few,CASSVGKQGARGNTIYF,TGTGCCAGCAGCGTCGGAAAACAGGGGGCGCGAGGAAACACCATATATTTT
TRBD2,TRBJ2-3,TRBV9,.,CATSGQGGSDTQYF,TGTGCCACCTCGGGGCAGGGAGGGTCAGATACGCAGTATTTT
.,TRBJ2-7,TRBV6-8,large,CASSYSGLARVREQYF,TGTGCCAGCAGTTACTCGGGTCTAGCGCGGGTGCGCGAGCAGTACTTC
.,TRBJ1-4,TRBV5-1,few,CASSLNPAAGNEKLFF,TGCGCCAGCAGCTTGAACCCCGCGGCGGGTAATGAAAAACTGTTTTTT
.,TRBJ2-1,TRBV19,few,CASTPGGGQGYYNEQFF,TGTGCCAGTACGCCCGGAGGAGGTCAGGGATACTACAATGAGCAGTTCTTC
.,TRBJ2-7,TRBV11-3,few,CASSFRGAGSYEQYF,TGTGCCAGCAGCTTCAGGGGAGCGGGATCCTACGAGCAGTACTTC
TRBD1,TRBJ1-1,TRBV19,.,CASSHLPGQGNTEAFF,TGTGCCAGTAGTCACCTACCGGGACAGGGGAACACTGAAGCTTTCTTT
.,TRBJ2-3,TRBV29-1,.,CSVDYGGYTDTQYF,TGCAGCGTTGATTACGGCGGATACACAGATACGCAGTATTTT
TRBD1,TRBJ2-5,TRBV4-1,.,CASSHQQGKETQYF,TGCGCCAGCAGCCACCAACAGGGGAAGGAGACCCAGTACTTC
.,TRBJ2-7,TRBV9,few,CASSVEDFAYEQYF,TGTGCCAGCAGCGTAGAGGACTTCGCCTACGAGCAGTACTTC
.,TRBJ1-1,TRBV9,few,CASSPDSGGTEAFF,TGTGCCAGCAGCCCAGACAGCGGGGGGACTGAAGCTTTCTTT
TRBD1,TRBJ2-7,TRBV14,.,CASSPDRGHYEQYF,TGTGCCAGCAGCCCGGACAGGGGGCACTACGAGCAGTACTTC
.,TRBJ2-2,TRBV1,.,CASSQEFRMASATNTGELFF,TGCGCCAGCAGCCAAGAGTTTAGGATGGCTAGCGCTACAAACACCGGGGAGCTGTTTTTT
.,TRBJ2-2,TRBV10-3,few,CAISEAIGTGELFF,TGTGCCATCAGTGAGGCTATCGGCACCGGGGAGCTGTTTTTT
TRBD1,TRBJ2-5,TRBV6-8,medium-sized,CASMNRGQETQYF,TGTGCCAGCATGAACAGGGGCCAAGAGACCCAGTACTTC
TRBD2,TRBJ2-1,TRBV9,few,CASREGLAGGGDEQFF,TGTGCCAGCAGGGAAGGACTAGCGGGAGGTGGAGATGAGCAGTTCTTC
TRBD1,TRBJ2-5,TRBV6-8,few,CASSIGTGQGGETQYF,TGTGCCAGCAGTATTGGGACAGGACAGGGCGGAGAGACCCAGTACTTC
.,TRBJ2-1,TRBV15,.,CATSFPPGHNEQFF,TGTGCCACCAGCTTTCCACCGGGTCACAATGAGCAGTTCTTC
.,TRBJ1-4,TRBV30,few,CAWSGQPNEKLFF,TGTGCCTGGAGCGGCCAGCCTAATGAAAAACTGTTTTTT
.,TRBJ2-2,TRBV10-3,.,CAISESRGAPGELFF,TGTGCCATCAGTGAGTCACGAGGGGCACCCGGGGAGCTGTTTTTT
.,TRBJ2-4,TRBV19,.,CASSRQAPGAKNIQYF,TGTGCCAGTAGTCGCCAGGCCCCAGGGGCCAAAAACATTCAGTACTTC
TRBD1,TRBJ1-3,TRBV9,few,CASSPGGSGNTIYF,TGTGCCAGCAGTCCAGGGGGCTCTGGAAACACCATATATTTT
.,TRBJ1-1,TRBV19,.,CASSIGERAEAFF,TGTGCCAGTAGTATAGGCGAGCGGGCTGAAGCTTTCTTT
.,TRBJ2-3,TRBV18,.,CASSPPGRSSTDTQYF,TGTGCCAGCTCACCACCGGGCAGGAGTAGCACAGATACGCAGTATTTT
TRBD2,TRBJ2-7,TRBV7-1,.,CASSLTSGSYEQYF,TGTGCCAGCAGCTTGACTAGCGGATCCTACGAGCAGTACTTC
TRBD2,TRBJ2-5,TRBV30,.,CAWVPSGGETQYF,TGTGCCTGGGTTCCCAGCGGGGGAGAGACCCAGTACTTC
TRBD1,TRBJ2-5,TRBV25-1,.,CASTDRGSQETQYF,TGTGCCAGCACCGACAGGGGCAGTCAAGAGACCCAGTACTTC
.,TRBJ1-2,TRBV11-3,.,CASSPGHVRYGYTF,TGTGCCAGCAGCCCCGGACACGTTCGCTATGGCTACACCTTC
TRBD1,TRBJ2-3,TRBV18,.,CASSPTGNTDTQYF,TGTGCCAGCTCACCGACAGGGAACACAGATACGCAGTATTTT
.,TRBJ2-3,TRBV15,.,CATSEGFTSTDTQYF,TGTGCCACCAGCGAGGGATTTACTAGCACAGATACGCAGTATTTT
.,TRBJ1-5,TRBV7-7,few,CASSLEGNSNQPQHF,TGTGCCAGCAGCTTAGAAGGGAATAGCAATCAGCCCCAGCATTTT
.,TRBJ2-1,TRBV11-3,.,CASSPRAGSSYNEQFF,TGTGCCAGCAGCCCCCGCGCGGGGAGCTCCTACAATGAGCAGTTCTTC
.,TRBJ2-1,TRBV11-3,.,CASSLDSTYNEQFF,TGTGCCAGCAGCTTAGACTCGACATACAATGAGCAGTTCTTC
.,TRBJ2-1,TRBV5-1,few,CASSLEGPGDEQFF,TGCGCCAGCAGCTTGGAGGGACCCGGGGATGAGCAGTTCTTC
TRBD1,TRBJ2-4,TRBV11-3,.,CASSPTGGWENIQYF,TGTGCCAGCAGCCCCACAGGGGGCTGGGAAAACATTCAGTACTTC
TRBD1,TRBJ1-2,TRBV25-1,few,CATQGTVDGYTF,TGTGCCACCCAAGGGACAGTCGATGGCTACACCTTC
TRBD2,TRBJ2-1,TRBV9,.,CASSALAGGINEQFF,TGTGCCAGCAGCGCTCTAGCGGGAGGAATAAATGAGCAGTTCTTC
.,TRBJ2-2,TRBV6-8,.,CASSYSSTGELFF,TGTGCCAGCAGTTACTCGAGCACCGGGGAGCTGTTTTTT
TRBD2,TRBJ2-1,TRBV29-1,.,CSVPDLGLAGGYNEQFF,TGCAGCGTTCCTGACCTTGGACTAGCGGGAGGCTACAATGAGCAGTTCTTC